The 2 T cell receptor beta chains reported below all come from one sample, sequenced in a study of blood T cell repertoires in COVID-19. The table came from immunoSEQ multiplex PCR; TCRdb's copy has only in-frame clones and leaves some out. The data hold roughly 380,000 clones, with about 88% observed a single time. The sample comprised PBMCs or T cells enriched from blood (not recorded which). The receptors were sampled from a woman under 40 who had recovered from COVID-19.

The chain joins TRBV4-1 to TRBJ1-4, with 7 nucleotides matching TRBD1. The CDR3 sequence is 16 residues long. The V and J ends lost 4 bases and 0 bases, in that order; junction bases with no gene match: 5. The germline V gene has CDR1 MGHRA and CDR2 YSYEKL. The CDR3 region has the DNA TGCGCCAGCAGCCCGGACAGGATTGCAACTAATGAAAAACTGTTTTTT. Translated: CASSPDRIATNEKLFF.

The CDR3 loop is CASSFGGALNEQFF. The CDR3 DNA reads TGCGCCAGCAGCTTCGGGGGGGCGCTTAATGAGCAGTTCTTC. The chain carries TRBV5-1 and TRBJ2-1, with TRBD2 matching 8 bases. The CDR3 is made up of 14 amino acids. CDR1 is SGHRS and CDR2 is YFSETQ in the germline V gene. With 2 bases clipped from V and 7 bases from J, the junction kept 5 bases outside the gene matches.